This T cell receptor beta chain was captured in a study of CD8+CD57+ T cells in acquired aplastic anemia. Looking at the study overall: 3 to 4 ug was the average amount of DNA from sorted CD4+ and CD8+ cells. Study-wide results and caveats: Significance was not reached for CD8+ Simpson's diversity between patients and controls. Roughly 27 sequences, all CD8+ CDR3, were shared between patients and controls.

For CDR3 and TCR beta VDJ profiling, genomic DNA was the template used. TCRdb independently ran MiXCR on the reads; one entry per CDR3 protein. The data show hundreds of thousands of distinct CDR3 sequences, with roughly a third seen just once and 0.82% held by the top ten. Points on this clonotype: Its cognate antigen is unknown.

Patients selected for sequencing had displayed CD8+CD57+ cell expansion by flow cytometry. Blood was sampled before the patients had received any therapy. Looked up from germline, CDR1 is SGHAT and CDR2 is FQNNGV. Trimming cost V 1 base and J 1 base, with 12 bases left between them. The CDR3 has 16 amino acids. J is TRBJ2-3 and V is TRBV11-2; maybe TRBD2 (5 bases). The sequenced sample was sorted CD4+, CD8+, or CD8+CD57+ T cells (not recorded which) from PBMCs. The TCR sequence derives from a human donor with aplastic anemia. The DNA for the CDR3 is TGTGCCAGCAGCTTAGTATCTAACGGGGGCACAGATACGCAGTATTTT. It encodes CASSLVSNGGTDTQYF.